This T cell receptor (beta chain) was profiled in a study of blood T cell repertoires in COVID-19. The CDR3 length is 14 residues. CDR1 and CDR2 (germline): MDHEN, SYDVKM. The J segment lost 2 bases and the V segment lost 6 bases, leaving 6 bases of the junction unmatched. Assay: immunoSEQ multiplex PCR; the TCRdb copy retains only in-frame clones and omits some. The repertoire holds some 390,000 clones, with roughly nine tenths as singletons. Material: PBMCs or T cells enriched from blood (not recorded which). The TCR originated in a man aged 30-40 years who had recovered from COVID-19. The chain employs TRBV28 and TRBJ1-2, with 7 bases that match TRBD1. CDR3 DNA: TGTGCCAGCAGCCTACAGGGGCTGAACTATGGCTACACCTTC. Amino acid sequence: CASSLQGLNYGYTF.